Listed below are T cell receptor beta chains from one sample, sequenced in a study of beta chain features in type 1 diabetes. TCRdb's copy holds only in-frame clones and misses some; the assay was immunoSEQ multiplex PCR. The table has about 400,000 clones, over 9.5% seen once. The sequencing input was naive CD4+ T cells from blood. The source of these receptors is a young woman with type 1 diabetes. Each CDR3 is given without its conserved first and last residue. Each record gives: J gene, V gene, CDR3 protein.

TRBJ2-2	TRBV18	ASSPDRNTGELF
TRBJ1-1	TRBV6-6	ASSYRGGANTEAF
TRBJ2-4	TRBV5-1	ASSLPSDTSIQY
TRBJ1-4	TRBV6-5	ASQGGATNEKLF
TRBJ2-1	TRBV29-1	SSDRAYNEQF
TRBJ2-5	TRBV9	ASSQGLAGMETQY
TRBJ1-1	TRBV20-1	SASTEAEAF
TRBJ2-3	TRBV13	ASSYDRGGLYTQY
TRBJ2-1	TRBV6-5	ASRGPGYNEQF
TRBJ1-5	TRBV19	ASSFSYVQPQH
TRBJ1-2	TRBV28	ASSLGNYGYT
TRBJ2-1	TRBV14	ASSQDWIAGVADNEQF
TRBJ2-5	TRBV27	ASSLRVNRDTQLEETQY
TRBJ1-1	TRBV10-3	AAGQGDTEAF
TRBJ2-5	TRBV10-3	AIRDILPQETQY
TRBJ2-7	TRBV7-9	ASSWQYEQY
TRBJ1-1	TRBV28	ASRLGGTGKAF
TRBJ1-2	TRBV28	ASSPIGPRGGYT
TRBJ1-2	TRBV30	AWEDTGYGYT
TRBJ2-5	TRBV11-2	ASSWGQNQETQY
TRBJ2-1	TRBV7-3	ASSPWAAARNNEQF
TRBJ1-2	TRBV19	ASSEGALGGYT
TRBJ1-1	TRBV7-9	AASLGRNTEAF
TRBJ1-1	TRBV9	ASSVGPGGNTEAF
TRBJ2-7	TRBV9	ASSSPGTPTYEQY
TRBJ2-3	TRBV9	ASSVVQQADTQY
TRBJ2-6	TRBV28	ASSSGSVGANVLT
TRBJ2-7	TRBV18	ASSTGPEQY
TRBJ1-5	TRBV7-9	ASSLATPLSNQPQH
TRBJ2-7	TRBV4-1	ASSQELGWTELTYEQY
TRBJ2-1	TRBV7-6	ASSSGTRGEQF
TRBJ2-7	TRBV6-1	ASSAHRGLDEQY
TRBJ2-7	TRBV28	ASSLSAGQGAGEQY
TRBJ2-3	TRBV19	ASRVDWQSDTQY
TRBJ1-1	TRBV25-1	ASSDWQQNTEAF
TRBJ2-3	TRBV7-9	ASSLEVAADTQY
.	TRBV29-1	SVVLSGPYEQY
TRBJ2-3	TRBV5-1	ASSAGLAGGIADTQY
TRBJ2-7	TRBV4-3	ASSQDQSTEQY
TRBJ2-5	TRBV6-5	ASSYSPGPVGETQY
TRBJ1-2	TRBV2	ASSLVTVGYT
TRBJ1-5	TRBV28	ASSSLENNRVGNQPQH
TRBJ2-3	TRBV10-3	AISEGRTQY
TRBJ2-5	TRBV5-1	ASSTPDRGETQY
TRBJ2-1	TRBV5-1	ASSSGGPYNEQF
TRBJ2-7	TRBV14	ASSPLPGGEQY
TRBJ1-1	TRBV11-2	ASSPGPGAF
TRBJ2-4	TRBV4-1	ASRQLAGGVKNIQY